This entry lists 26 T cell receptor beta chains sequenced from one sample in a study of blood T cells in healthy people across ages. A sample-barcoded 5' primer and a J-beta primer mix were used in a second PCR of roughly 7 to 11 cycles. From the 5' RACE reads, TCRdb called clonotypes with MiXCR, one entry per CDR3 protein. The table shows about 640,000 distinct CDR3 sequences, with 58% occurring only once. Material for sequencing was blood. The receptors stem from a man in his sixties in good health.

V is TRBV20-1 and J is TRBJ2-7; maybe TRBD1 (7 bases). Germline V gene sequence: CDR1 DFQATT, CDR2 SNEGSKA (reference sequence). V was cut by 3 bases and J by 3 bases, with 15 bases left in between. There are 14 residues in the CDR3. The CDR3 sequence: CSARSGGNVYEQYF. As DNA, the CDR3 is TGCAGTGCTAGGTCAGGGGGGAATGTCTACGAGCAGTACTTC.

V usage is TRBV6-5 and J usage is TRBJ2-2; 11 nucleotides match TRBD2. Losses at the gene ends were 7 bases for V and 6 bases for J; bases not matched to a gene: 7. The germline V gene encodes CDR1 MNHEY and CDR2 SVGAGI. The CDR3 consists of 15 residues. In nucleotides, the CDR3 is TGTGCCAGCACCGGTAGCGGGGGGGCCGCCGGGGAGCTGTTTTTT. This gives the protein CASTGSGGAAGELFF.

The V gene is TRBV4-2, the J gene TRBJ2-3, with 7 bases identical to TRBD2. CDR1 is LGHNA, CDR2 YNFKEQ, per germline. The J segment lost 0 bases and the V segment lost 2 bases, leaving 17 bases of the junction unmatched. CDR3 size: 20 residues. The CDR3 loop reads CASSQQGVAGDLISTDTQYF. The DNA of the CDR3 is TGTGCCAGCAGCCAACAAGGGGTGGCGGGGGATCTAATAAGCACAGATACGCAGTATTTT.

The sample holds a few counts of this clonotype. In DNA form, the CDR3 reads TGCAGTGCTAGTCCCTCTAGCGGGTACTACAATGAGCAGTTCTTC. The encoded protein is CSASPSSGYYNEQFF. V gene TRBV20-1 combines with J gene TRBJ2-1, with 8 bases aligning to TRBD2. V trimming: 3 bases; J trimming: 3 bases; junction bases outside the gene matches: 7. Germline V gene data show CDR1 as DFQATT and CDR2 as SNEGSKA (reference sequence). This CDR3 is 15 amino acids long.

This chain links TRBV9 with TRBJ2-3, with D possibly being TRBD1 or TRBD2 (5 bases each). Trimming stripped 4 bases from V and 5 bases from J, with 20 bases between. Germline loops: CDR1 SGDLS, CDR2 YYNGEE. The length of the CDR3 is 16 residues. This chain's CDR3 is CASSPMPQDSGDTQYF. CDR3 DNA sequence: TGTGCCAGCAGCCCCATGCCCCAAGACAGCGGAGATACGCAGTATTTT. The variable domain in full, completed from reference TRBV9 and TRBJ2-3, reads DSGVTQTPKHLITATGQRVTLRCSPRSGDLSVYWYQQSLDQGLQFLIQYYNGEERAKGNILERFSAQQFPDLHSELNLSSLELGDSALYFCASSPMPQDSGDTQYFGPGTRLTVL.

This chain links TRBV20-1 with TRBJ1-2, with a possible D match to TRBD1 (6 bases). V shed 5 bases and J shed 8 bases, with 18 bases lying between them. CDR1 is DFQATT and CDR2 is SNEGSKA in the germline V gene (reference sequence). This CDR3 spans 13 amino acids. CDR3 sequence reads: CSAPPGGPQGYTF. CDR3 DNA: TGCAGTGCTCCCCCGGGGGGGCCCCAGGGCTACACCTTC.

The table lists this clonotype with a few counts. The rearrangement joins TRBV20-1 to TRBJ1-5; weak D call: TRBD1 (5 bases). This CDR3 contains 13 residues. With 3 bases removed from V and 0 bases from J, the gap between germline ends came to 6 bases. Germline V gives CDR1 DFQATT, CDR2 SNEGSKA (reference sequence). The CDR3 loop reads CSARGTSNQPQHF. Written as DNA, the CDR3 is TGCAGTGCTAGGGGGACTAGCAATCAGCCCCAGCATTTT.

There are a few counts of this clonotype. The V call is TRBV4-1, the J call TRBJ1-2; D call uncertain. CDR1 is MGHRA, CDR2 YSYEKL, per germline. Trimming removed 4 bases at V and 7 bases at J, with 22 bases between. The CDR3 is 16 amino acids. The CDR3 loop reads CASSPLPRTTERGYTF. The CDR3 coding sequence is TGCGCCAGCAGCCCACTCCCCCGGACCACCGAGCGTGGCTACACCTTC.

The chain carries TRBV12-3 or TRBV12-4 and TRBJ1-1; maybe TRBD1 (5 bases). The length of the CDR3 is 13 residues. Trimming cost V 6 bases and J 4 bases, with 12 bases left between them. CDR3 in amino acids: CASRPTDSTEAFF. DNA for the CDR3: TGTGCCAGCAGGCCGACAGATTCCACTGAAGCTTTCTTT.

This clonotype was seen once. The V call is TRBV3-1, the J call TRBJ2-5; D not resolved. CDR1 LGHDT and CDR2 YNNKEL come from the germline V gene (reference sequence). The CDR3 is 12 residues long. V lost 3 bases and J lost 13, with 15 bases in between. Written as DNA, the CDR3 is TGTGCCAGCAGCCATCTCGACCCAAGTATGTACTTC. It specifies CASSHLDPSMYF.

This clonotype was counted a few times. This chain joins TRBV7-6 and TRBJ2-3; 7 bases are a match to TRBD1. The CDR3 covers 14 residues. Germline lookup yields CDR1 SGHVS and CDR2 FNYEAQ. After removal of 1 base from V and 6 bases from J, the junction contained 4 bases not matched to a gene. This chain's CDR3 is CASSLGQGEDTQYF. The DNA for the CDR3 is TGTGCCAGCAGCTTAGGGCAGGGGGAGGATACGCAGTATTTT. The variable domain in full, completed from reference TRBV7-6 and TRBJ2-3, reads GAGVSQSPRYKVTKRGQDVALRCDPISGHVSLYWYRQALGQGPEFLTYFNYEAQQDKSGLPNDRFSAERPEGSISTLTIQRTEQRDSAMYRCASSLGQGEDTQYFGPGTRLTVL.

This clonotype was counted only a few times. V is TRBV7-9 and J is TRBJ2-5, with D perhaps matching TRBD2 (6 bases). The CDR3 sequence is 16 residues long. Trimming took 0 bases from V and 4 from J, leaving 15 bases between them. Germline loops: CDR1 SEHNR, CDR2 FQNEAQ (reference sequence). CDR3 protein: CASSLAKTGAVETQYF. Written as DNA, the CDR3 is TGTGCCAGCAGCTTAGCGAAGACGGGAGCGGTAGAGACCCAGTACTTC.

This clonotype has at least ten counts. This chain joins TRBV12-3 or TRBV12-4 and TRBJ1-2, with D possibly TRBD1 on 6 matching bases. Trimming stripped 5 bases from V and 8 bases from J, with 18 bases between. The CDR3 is made up of 14 amino acids. CDR3: CASSEQGWAEGYTF. DNA for the CDR3: TGTGCCAGCAGTGAACAGGGTTGGGCGGAGGGCTACACCTTC.

This clonotype was counted between two and nine times. The chain links TRBV9 to TRBJ2-3, with D unresolved. The CDR3 loop spans 15 amino acids. Trimming left V 0 bases short and J 5 bases short, with 13 bases between. Germline V gene sequence: CDR1 SGDLS, CDR2 YYNGEE. Here the CDR3 DNA reads TGTGCCAGCAGCGTAGGGGGTGGTTATGGAGATACGCAGTATTTT. As protein: CASSVGGGYGDTQYF.

The chain is built from TRBV7-9 and TRBJ2-7; 10 bases fit TRBD2. The DNA end lines up better with TRBJ2-5; the J call may be wrong. The CDR3 runs 14 residues. Germline V lookup: CDR1 SEHNR, CDR2 FQNEAQ (reference sequence). This CDR3 reads CASSFALAGQTQYF. CDR3 nucleotides: TGTGCCAGCAGCTTCGCACTAGCGGGGCAGACCCAGTACTTC.

The chain joins TRBV10-3 to TRBJ2-7; D unresolved. CDR1 and CDR2 from the germline V gene are ENHRY and SYGVKD. Trimming pared 0 bases from V and 0 bases from J, leaving 9 bases between. The CDR3 totals 15 residues. In DNA form, the CDR3 reads TGTGCCATCAGTGAGTCGATGGGAACCTCCTACGAGCAGTACTTC. Translating gives CAISESMGTSYEQYF.

This clonotype was found once. V usage is TRBV29-1 and J usage is TRBJ2-7, with 8 bases lining up with TRBD1. With V trimmed by 6 bases and J by 5 bases, 9 bases remained unmatched. In germline, CDR1 is SQVTM, CDR2 ANQGSEA. The CDR3 is 13 residues long. As DNA, the CDR3 is TGCAGCGTGGGGCGGACAGGGTCCAACGAGCAGTACTTC. Its protein product is CSVGRTGSNEQYF.

The gene calls are TRBV5-6 and TRBJ2-1; D unclear. The CDR3 has 14 residues. Looked up from germline, CDR1 is SGHDT and CDR2 is YYEEEE. Trimming took off 4 bases at V and 0 bases at J, with 8 bases between the two ends. CDR3 sequence reads: CASSGIGSYNEQFF. The CDR3 nucleotides read TGTGCCAGCAGCGGCATTGGCTCCTACAATGAGCAGTTCTTC.

This clonotype showed up just once. This chain links TRBV5-1 with TRBJ2-5; D may be TRBD1 (6 bases). This CDR3 is built from 14 residues. Trimming left V 2 bases short and J 2 bases short, with 10 bases between. Germline CDR1 SGHRS, CDR2 YFSETQ. This CDR3 is CASSFGTSQETQYF. In DNA form, the CDR3 reads TGCGCCAGCAGCTTCGGGACATCACAAGAGACCCAGTACTTC.

The rearrangement links TRBV12-3 or TRBV12-4 to TRBJ1-6; D uncertain. The CDR3 is made up of 16 amino acids. V dropped 2 bases and J dropped 7 bases, with 15 bases sitting between them. The CDR3 region has the DNA TGTGCCAGCAGTTTAACCGAATTGGTACAAAATTCACCCCTCCACTTT. Translated: CASSLTELVQNSPLHF.

The chain joins TRBV7-6 to TRBJ1-2; D is unresolved. V lost 1 base and J lost 5, with 14 bases in between. Germline V gives CDR1 SGHVS, CDR2 FNYEAQ. The CDR3 loop spans 15 amino acids. The CDR3 is CASSLEAHQRYGYTF. DNA of the CDR3: TGTGCCAGCAGCTTAGAAGCCCACCAGCGGTATGGCTACACCTTC.

This clonotype was observed a single time. This chain joins TRBV12-3 or TRBV12-4 and TRBJ2-7, with 11 nucleotides matching TRBD2. The CDR3 contains 14 residues. V gave up 6 bases and J gave up 5 bases; unmatched junction bases: 6. This CDR3 reads CASRDSGRAHEQYF. CDR3 coding DNA: TGTGCCAGCAGGGATAGCGGGAGGGCGCACGAGCAGTACTTC.

The chain has TRBV6-5 and TRBJ2-5; D possibly matches TRBD1 or TRBD2 (5 bases each). Matching the DNA end better, TRBJ2-7 makes the J call doubtful. Per the germline V gene, CDR1 is MNHEY and CDR2 is SVGAGI. This CDR3 is 14 amino acids long. CDR3 in DNA: TGTGCCAGCAGTTTCCCCGGGACCCCCTACGAGCAGTACTTC. Protein sequence: CASSFPGTPYEQYF.

The sample holds a few counts of this clonotype. DNA for the CDR3: TGTGCCATCAGTGAGACAGGGGGCAGCTACGAGCAGTACTTC. Its translation is CAISETGGSYEQYF. The chain is built from TRBV10-3 and TRBJ2-7; 9 bases fit TRBD1. This CDR3 spans 14 amino acids. The junction had 2 bases not matched to a gene; V was cut back by 2 bases and J by 3 bases. CDR1 and CDR2 (germline): ENHRY, SYGVKD.

The chain employs TRBV27 and TRBJ2-1; D gene ambiguous. The germline gives CDR1 MNHEY, CDR2 SMNVEV (reference sequence). The V end lost 6 bases, the J end lost 5 bases, and 8 bases lay between the germline ends. The CDR3 covers 12 residues. The CDR3 DNA follows: TGTGCCAGCAGGGACCCTCACAATGAGCAGTTCTTC. Translation gives CASRDPHNEQFF.

The chain employs TRBV4-1 and TRBJ2-5, with 9 bases that match TRBD2. The CDR3 is 18 amino acids. Germline CDR1 MGHRA, CDR2 YSYEKL. V lost 1 base to trimming and J lost 4 bases; unmatched junction nucleotides: 13. The CDR3 protein is CASSQAGTSPQVGETQYF. The CDR3 nucleotides read TGCGCCAGCAGCCAAGCCGGGACTAGCCCACAGGTTGGAGAGACCCAGTACTTC.